Included here is one TCR beta chain sequence, with context. The record originates from a study of response to subunit inactivated influenza vaccine. One entry per CDR3 protein, called by TCRdb with MiXCR from the RT-PCR reads. The data show 500,000 to 700,000 distinct CDR3 sequences, with 20% to 25% seen just once and 2.5% to 3% held by the top ten. The sample also formed part of further work on T cells expressing NK-cell markers. This second study says: Generation of TCR beta cDNA was performed by 5'RACE template switching incorporating UMIs. Sorted CD3+CD56-NKG2C+, CD3+CD56+NKG2C+ and CD3+CD56+NKG2C- T cells supplied the TCR beta repertoires. Dominant NKG2C+ clonotypes accounted for 1.0-7.0% of CD8+ T cells in six donors.

Specimen: CD4+ T cells sorted from PBMCs, collected less than 13 days after vaccination. This TCR was recovered from a man aged 50 or older who received an inactivated influenza vaccine.

The CDR3 reads CASSQRQGTNEKLFF. The CDR3 nucleotides read TGTGCCAGCAGCCAAAGACAGGGAACTAATGAAAAACTGTTTTTT. This chain joins TRBV7-2 and TRBJ1-4, with TRBD1 identical over 7 bases. With V trimmed by 5 bases and J by 1 base, 4 bases remained unmatched. CDR1 and CDR2 (germline): SGHTA, FQGNSA. The CDR3 is 15 amino acids.